This T cell receptor (beta chain) derives from a study of cytomegalovirus exposure and HLA in healthy donors. Per the germline V gene, CDR1 is SQVTM and CDR2 is ANQGSEA. There are 13 residues in the CDR3. Unmatched junction bases numbered 1, after V lost 4 bases and J lost 1 base. With 60 Vbeta and 13 Jbeta primers, the PCR was carried out. This table comes from immunoSEQ multiplex PCR, and its TCRdb copy is limited to in-frame clones, with some not included. The sample shows roughly 99,000 clones, approximately 74% of them seen only once. The sample taken for sequencing was PBMCs. The chain joins TRBV29-1 to TRBJ2-7; 10 bases line up with TRBD2. This sequence was found in a male donor in good health and CMV-seronegative. The CDR3 protein is CSVVAGGSYEQYF. The CDR3 bases are TGCAGCGTTGTAGCGGGAGGTTCCTACGAGCAGTACTTC.